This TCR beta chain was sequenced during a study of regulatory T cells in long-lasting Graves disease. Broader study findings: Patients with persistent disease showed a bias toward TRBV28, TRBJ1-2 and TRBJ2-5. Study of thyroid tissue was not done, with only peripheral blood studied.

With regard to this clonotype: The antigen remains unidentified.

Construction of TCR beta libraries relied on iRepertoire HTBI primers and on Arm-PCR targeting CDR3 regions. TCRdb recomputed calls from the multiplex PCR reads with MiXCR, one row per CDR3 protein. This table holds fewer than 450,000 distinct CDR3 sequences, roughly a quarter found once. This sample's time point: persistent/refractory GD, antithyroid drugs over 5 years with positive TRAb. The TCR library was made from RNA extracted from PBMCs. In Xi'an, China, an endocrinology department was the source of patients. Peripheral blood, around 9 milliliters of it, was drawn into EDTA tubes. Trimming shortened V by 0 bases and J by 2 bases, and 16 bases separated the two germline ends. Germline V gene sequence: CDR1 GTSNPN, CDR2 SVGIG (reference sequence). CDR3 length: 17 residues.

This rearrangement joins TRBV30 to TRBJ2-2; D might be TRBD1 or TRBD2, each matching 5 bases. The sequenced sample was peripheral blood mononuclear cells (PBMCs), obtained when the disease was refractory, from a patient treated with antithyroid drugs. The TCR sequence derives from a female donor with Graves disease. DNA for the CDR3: TGTGCCTGGAGTGTACCCCCGAGGGGCCTAAACACCGGGGAGCTGTTTTTT. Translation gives CAWSVPPRGLNTGELFF.